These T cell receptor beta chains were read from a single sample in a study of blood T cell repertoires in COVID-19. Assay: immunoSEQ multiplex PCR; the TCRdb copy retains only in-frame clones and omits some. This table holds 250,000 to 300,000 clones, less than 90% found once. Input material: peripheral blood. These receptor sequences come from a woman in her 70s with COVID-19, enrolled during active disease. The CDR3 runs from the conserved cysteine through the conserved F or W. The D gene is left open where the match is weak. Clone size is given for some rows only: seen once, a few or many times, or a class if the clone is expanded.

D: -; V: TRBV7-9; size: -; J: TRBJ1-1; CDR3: CASRPPGVGTEAFF; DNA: TGTGCCAGCAGGCCCCCAGGGGTGGGCACTGAAGCTTTCTTT
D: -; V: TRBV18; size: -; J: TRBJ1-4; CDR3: CASSPDTNEKLFF; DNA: TGTGCCAGCTCCCCCGACACAAATGAAAAACTGTTTTTT
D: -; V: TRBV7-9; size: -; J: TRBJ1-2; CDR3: CASSRDRGNYGYTF; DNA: TGTGCCAGCAGCCGGGATCGGGGGAACTATGGCTACACCTTC
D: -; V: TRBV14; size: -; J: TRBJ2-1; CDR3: CASSQGGLADTYNEQFF; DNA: TGTGCCAGCAGCCAAGGGGGTCTAGCTGACACTTACAATGAGCAGTTCTTC
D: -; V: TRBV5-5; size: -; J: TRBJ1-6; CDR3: CASSLSQVFSPLHF; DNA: TGTGCCAGCAGCTTGTCGCAGGTTTTTTCACCCCTCCACTTT
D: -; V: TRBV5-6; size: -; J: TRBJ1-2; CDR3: CASSLGGNYGYTF; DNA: TGTGCCAGCAGCTTGGGCGGAAACTATGGCTACACCTTC
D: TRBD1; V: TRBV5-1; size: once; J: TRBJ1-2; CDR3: CASNQGTGRYGYTF; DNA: TGCGCCAGCAATCAAGGGACAGGGCGGTATGGCTACACCTTC
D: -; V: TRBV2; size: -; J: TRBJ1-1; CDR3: CASSVDLGEATEAFF; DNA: TGTGCCAGCAGTGTAGACCTCGGGGAAGCCACTGAAGCTTTCTTT
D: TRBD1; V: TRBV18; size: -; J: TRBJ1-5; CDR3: CASSQGTGDQPQHF; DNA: TGTGCCAGCTCACAAGGGACAGGAGATCAGCCCCAGCATTTT
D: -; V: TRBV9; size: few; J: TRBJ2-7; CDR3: CASSALTYSAEEQYF; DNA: TGTGCCAGCAGCGCCCTGACTTACTCGGCGGAGGAGCAGTACTTC
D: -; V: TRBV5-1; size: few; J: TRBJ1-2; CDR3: CASTAGDVDYGYTF; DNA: TGCGCCAGCACAGCAGGGGACGTGGACTATGGCTACACCTTC
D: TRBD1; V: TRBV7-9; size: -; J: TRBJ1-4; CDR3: CASSLDSGGITEKLFF; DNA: TGTGCCAGCAGCTTAGACTCAGGGGGCATCACTGAAAAACTGTTTTTT
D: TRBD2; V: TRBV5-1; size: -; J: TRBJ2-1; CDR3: CASSQLAGGNNEQFF; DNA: TGCGCCAGCAGTCAACTAGCGGGGGGAAACAATGAGCAGTTCTTC
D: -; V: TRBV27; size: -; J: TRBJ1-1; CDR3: CASSQAQGYTEAFF; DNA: TGTGCCAGCAGTCAAGCCCAGGGATACACTGAAGCTTTCTTT
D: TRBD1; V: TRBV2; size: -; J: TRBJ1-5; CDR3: CASSVLQGDGQPQHF; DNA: TGTGCCAGCAGTGTACTACAGGGGGATGGTCAGCCCCAGCATTTT
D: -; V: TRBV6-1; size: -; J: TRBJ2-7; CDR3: CASSDRTAIYEQYF; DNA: TGTGCCAGCAGTGACCGGACAGCTATCTACGAGCAGTACTTC
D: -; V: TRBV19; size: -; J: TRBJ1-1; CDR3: CASSRDSSHTEAFF; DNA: TGTGCCAGTAGTAGAGACAGTTCCCACACTGAAGCTTTCTTT
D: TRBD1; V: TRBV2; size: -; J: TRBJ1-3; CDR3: CASNLQGARSGNTIYF; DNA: TGTGCCAGCAACTTACAGGGGGCGAGGTCTGGAAACACCATATATTTT
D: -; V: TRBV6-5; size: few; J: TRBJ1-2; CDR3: CASSYTDRHYGYTF; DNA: TGTGCCAGCAGTTACACGGACAGACACTATGGCTACACCTTC
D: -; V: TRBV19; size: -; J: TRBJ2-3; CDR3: CASSTGPLEYF; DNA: TGTGCCAGTAGTACAGGTCCACTTGAGTATTTT